A selection of T cell receptor beta chains follows, all from one sample in a study of shared clonotypes between healthy human individuals. Profiled with immunoSEQ multiplex PCR; TCRdb holds only in-frame clones, not every one. Of around 510,000 clones listed, roughly 95% were seen once; the top ten hold about 0.06%. Sequencing was carried out using naive CD4+ T cells sorted from blood. These receptors were taken from a woman aged 25 to 45 in good health. Both conserved end residues are part of each CDR3. The D gene is left open where the match is weak. The listing skips clone size in some rows; elsewhere it reads once, few, many or a size class.

TRBJ1-1	-	TRBV18	14	-	TGTGCCAGCACGACGGGCCAGCGGGGGTCTGAAGCTTTCTTT	CASTTGQRGSEAFF
TRBJ2-2	TRBD2	TRBV30	17	-	TGTGCCTGGAGTCTGCTAGCGGGAGGGTTAGACACCGGGGAGCTGTTTTTT	CAWSLLAGGLDTGELFF
TRBJ1-3	-	TRBV5-1	14	once	TGCGCCAGCAGGCAAACAGGGAATGGAAACACCATATATTTT	CASRQTGNGNTIYF
TRBJ2-1	TRBD1	TRBV27	12	-	TGTGCCGGGCAGGGGGAGAATCCTGAGCAGTTCTTC	CAGQGENPEQFF
TRBJ2-7	TRBD2	TRBV7-2	14	-	TGTGCCAGCAGACGACTAGCGGGAACTCACGAGCAGTACTTC	CASRRLAGTHEQYF
TRBJ1-5	-	TRBV15	16	-	TGTGCCACCAGCAGAATGGGGAGGCGTAGCAATCAGCCCCAGCATTTT	CATSRMGRRSNQPQHF
TRBJ1-3	-	TRBV10-3	15	-	TGTGCCATCAGTGCTGGAGAACACTCTGGAAACACCATATATTTT	CAISAGEHSGNTIYF
TRBJ1-4	-	TRBV29-1	11	once	TGCAGCGTCCGGGCTAATGAAAAACTGTTTTTT	CSVRANEKLFF
TRBJ1-2	-	TRBV6-5	14	-	TGTGCCAGCAGTTACTCCAAGGGCTTCTATGGCTACACCTTC	CASSYSKGFYGYTF
TRBJ2-1	TRBD2	TRBV25-1	17	-	TGTGCCAGCAGTGGGACTAGACTAGCGGGCCAAGACAATGAGCAGTTCTTC	CASSGTRLAGQDNEQFF
TRBJ2-1	TRBD2	TRBV7-8	18	-	TGTGCCAGCACCGCGGGAAGTGGCGGGAGGGCTTCCTACAATGAGCAGTTCTTC	CASTAGSGGRASYNEQFF
TRBJ1-1	-	TRBV11-2	13	-	TGTGCCAGCAGCTTAGGGAATACAGGGGAAGCTTTCTTT	CASSLGNTGEAFF
TRBJ2-7	-	TRBV7-9	14	once	TGTGCCAGCAGCTTATCTTCCCCCCACTACGAGCAGTACTTC	CASSLSSPHYEQYF
TRBJ2-7	TRBD1	TRBV30	15	-	TGTGCCTGGTCCACAGGACAGGGCACAATTTACGAGCAGTACTTC	CAWSTGQGTIYEQYF
TRBJ2-7	-	TRBV28	19	once	TGTGCCAGCAGTCTAAGACTTTTTCCCGGGGACTCCGAGTCCTACGAGCAGTACTTC	CASSLRLFPGDSESYEQYF
TRBJ2-7	TRBD1	TRBV6-1	11	-	TGTGCCGCAGGGGGCGGTTACGAGCAGTACTTC	CAAGGGYEQYF
TRBJ1-1	-	TRBV28	13	-	TGTGCCAGCAGTTCAGGGGTGGTCGCTGAAGCTTTCTTT	CASSSGVVAEAFF
TRBJ1-5	-	TRBV6-4	19	-	TGTGCCAGCAGGTCTGAGGTAGTGGGGGTATATGAGAGCAATCAGCCCCAGCATTTT	CASRSEVVGVYESNQPQHF
TRBJ1-1	-	TRBV13	11	-	TGTGCCAGCAGCTTGCGGGGTGAAGCTTTCTTT	CASSLRGEAFF
TRBJ1-1	-	TRBV18	13	-	TGTGCCAGCTCACCAGAGCCCTTCGGTGAAGCTTTCTTT	CASSPEPFGEAFF
TRBJ1-6	-	TRBV4-1	17	-	TGCGCCAGCAGCCAAGGACGAGCTAGCTCCTATAATTCACCCCTCCACTTT	CASSQGRASSYNSPLHF
TRBJ2-2	-	TRBV11-3	16	-	TGTGCCAGCAGCCCACTTGTGGGGGAGAACACCGGGGAGCTGTTTTTT	CASSPLVGENTGELFF
TRBJ2-1	TRBD2	TRBV15	15	-	TGTGCCACCAGCAGAGTTGGCGGGGGGAACAATGAGCAGTTCTTC	CATSRVGGGNNEQFF
TRBJ2-7	TRBD2	TRBV5-5	20	-	TGTGCCAGCAGCTTGAGTCCCGGGACTAGCGTGCAACTGGTGGCCTACGAGCAGTACTTC	CASSLSPGTSVQLVAYEQYF
TRBJ2-7	-	TRBV5-5	17	-	TGTGCCAGCAGCTTAAGGGATCCGGGACGGGACTCCTACGAGCAGTACTTC	CASSLRDPGRDSYEQYF
TRBJ1-5	-	TRBV15	17	-	TGTGCCACCAGCAGCCTCTACGGACTCCATAGCAATCAGCCCCAGCATTTT	CATSSLYGLHSNQPQHF